The clone carrying this TCR beta chain was observed at least ten times. Primers used in a second PCR of roughly 6 to 11 cycles were a sample-barcoded 5' primer and a J-beta primer mix. From the 5' RACE reads, TCRdb called clonotypes with MiXCR, one entry per CDR3 protein. The sample lists roughly 1 million distinct CDR3 sequences, roughly a quarter seen once, with around 0.75% in the top ten. These data come from a study of blood T cells in healthy people across ages. Germline values: CDR1 SGHVS, CDR2 FNYEAQ. The CDR3 length is 14 residues. V was clipped by 1 base and J by 8 bases, with 14 bases between them. The same data also contributed to another study, on T cells of mothers and their children. From that study: There were over 8.5 million TCR beta CDR3 reads from each mother and about 3 million from each child.

Sequences were obtained from blood. The receptor comes from a girl aged 2 to 9 in good health. The chain recombines TRBV7-6 with TRBJ1-1; perhaps TRBD1 as D (5 bases). CDR3 sequence reads: CASSLVQGEGEAFF. CDR3 sequence (DNA): TGTGCCAGCAGCTTAGTCCAGGGAGAAGGGGAAGCTTTCTTT.